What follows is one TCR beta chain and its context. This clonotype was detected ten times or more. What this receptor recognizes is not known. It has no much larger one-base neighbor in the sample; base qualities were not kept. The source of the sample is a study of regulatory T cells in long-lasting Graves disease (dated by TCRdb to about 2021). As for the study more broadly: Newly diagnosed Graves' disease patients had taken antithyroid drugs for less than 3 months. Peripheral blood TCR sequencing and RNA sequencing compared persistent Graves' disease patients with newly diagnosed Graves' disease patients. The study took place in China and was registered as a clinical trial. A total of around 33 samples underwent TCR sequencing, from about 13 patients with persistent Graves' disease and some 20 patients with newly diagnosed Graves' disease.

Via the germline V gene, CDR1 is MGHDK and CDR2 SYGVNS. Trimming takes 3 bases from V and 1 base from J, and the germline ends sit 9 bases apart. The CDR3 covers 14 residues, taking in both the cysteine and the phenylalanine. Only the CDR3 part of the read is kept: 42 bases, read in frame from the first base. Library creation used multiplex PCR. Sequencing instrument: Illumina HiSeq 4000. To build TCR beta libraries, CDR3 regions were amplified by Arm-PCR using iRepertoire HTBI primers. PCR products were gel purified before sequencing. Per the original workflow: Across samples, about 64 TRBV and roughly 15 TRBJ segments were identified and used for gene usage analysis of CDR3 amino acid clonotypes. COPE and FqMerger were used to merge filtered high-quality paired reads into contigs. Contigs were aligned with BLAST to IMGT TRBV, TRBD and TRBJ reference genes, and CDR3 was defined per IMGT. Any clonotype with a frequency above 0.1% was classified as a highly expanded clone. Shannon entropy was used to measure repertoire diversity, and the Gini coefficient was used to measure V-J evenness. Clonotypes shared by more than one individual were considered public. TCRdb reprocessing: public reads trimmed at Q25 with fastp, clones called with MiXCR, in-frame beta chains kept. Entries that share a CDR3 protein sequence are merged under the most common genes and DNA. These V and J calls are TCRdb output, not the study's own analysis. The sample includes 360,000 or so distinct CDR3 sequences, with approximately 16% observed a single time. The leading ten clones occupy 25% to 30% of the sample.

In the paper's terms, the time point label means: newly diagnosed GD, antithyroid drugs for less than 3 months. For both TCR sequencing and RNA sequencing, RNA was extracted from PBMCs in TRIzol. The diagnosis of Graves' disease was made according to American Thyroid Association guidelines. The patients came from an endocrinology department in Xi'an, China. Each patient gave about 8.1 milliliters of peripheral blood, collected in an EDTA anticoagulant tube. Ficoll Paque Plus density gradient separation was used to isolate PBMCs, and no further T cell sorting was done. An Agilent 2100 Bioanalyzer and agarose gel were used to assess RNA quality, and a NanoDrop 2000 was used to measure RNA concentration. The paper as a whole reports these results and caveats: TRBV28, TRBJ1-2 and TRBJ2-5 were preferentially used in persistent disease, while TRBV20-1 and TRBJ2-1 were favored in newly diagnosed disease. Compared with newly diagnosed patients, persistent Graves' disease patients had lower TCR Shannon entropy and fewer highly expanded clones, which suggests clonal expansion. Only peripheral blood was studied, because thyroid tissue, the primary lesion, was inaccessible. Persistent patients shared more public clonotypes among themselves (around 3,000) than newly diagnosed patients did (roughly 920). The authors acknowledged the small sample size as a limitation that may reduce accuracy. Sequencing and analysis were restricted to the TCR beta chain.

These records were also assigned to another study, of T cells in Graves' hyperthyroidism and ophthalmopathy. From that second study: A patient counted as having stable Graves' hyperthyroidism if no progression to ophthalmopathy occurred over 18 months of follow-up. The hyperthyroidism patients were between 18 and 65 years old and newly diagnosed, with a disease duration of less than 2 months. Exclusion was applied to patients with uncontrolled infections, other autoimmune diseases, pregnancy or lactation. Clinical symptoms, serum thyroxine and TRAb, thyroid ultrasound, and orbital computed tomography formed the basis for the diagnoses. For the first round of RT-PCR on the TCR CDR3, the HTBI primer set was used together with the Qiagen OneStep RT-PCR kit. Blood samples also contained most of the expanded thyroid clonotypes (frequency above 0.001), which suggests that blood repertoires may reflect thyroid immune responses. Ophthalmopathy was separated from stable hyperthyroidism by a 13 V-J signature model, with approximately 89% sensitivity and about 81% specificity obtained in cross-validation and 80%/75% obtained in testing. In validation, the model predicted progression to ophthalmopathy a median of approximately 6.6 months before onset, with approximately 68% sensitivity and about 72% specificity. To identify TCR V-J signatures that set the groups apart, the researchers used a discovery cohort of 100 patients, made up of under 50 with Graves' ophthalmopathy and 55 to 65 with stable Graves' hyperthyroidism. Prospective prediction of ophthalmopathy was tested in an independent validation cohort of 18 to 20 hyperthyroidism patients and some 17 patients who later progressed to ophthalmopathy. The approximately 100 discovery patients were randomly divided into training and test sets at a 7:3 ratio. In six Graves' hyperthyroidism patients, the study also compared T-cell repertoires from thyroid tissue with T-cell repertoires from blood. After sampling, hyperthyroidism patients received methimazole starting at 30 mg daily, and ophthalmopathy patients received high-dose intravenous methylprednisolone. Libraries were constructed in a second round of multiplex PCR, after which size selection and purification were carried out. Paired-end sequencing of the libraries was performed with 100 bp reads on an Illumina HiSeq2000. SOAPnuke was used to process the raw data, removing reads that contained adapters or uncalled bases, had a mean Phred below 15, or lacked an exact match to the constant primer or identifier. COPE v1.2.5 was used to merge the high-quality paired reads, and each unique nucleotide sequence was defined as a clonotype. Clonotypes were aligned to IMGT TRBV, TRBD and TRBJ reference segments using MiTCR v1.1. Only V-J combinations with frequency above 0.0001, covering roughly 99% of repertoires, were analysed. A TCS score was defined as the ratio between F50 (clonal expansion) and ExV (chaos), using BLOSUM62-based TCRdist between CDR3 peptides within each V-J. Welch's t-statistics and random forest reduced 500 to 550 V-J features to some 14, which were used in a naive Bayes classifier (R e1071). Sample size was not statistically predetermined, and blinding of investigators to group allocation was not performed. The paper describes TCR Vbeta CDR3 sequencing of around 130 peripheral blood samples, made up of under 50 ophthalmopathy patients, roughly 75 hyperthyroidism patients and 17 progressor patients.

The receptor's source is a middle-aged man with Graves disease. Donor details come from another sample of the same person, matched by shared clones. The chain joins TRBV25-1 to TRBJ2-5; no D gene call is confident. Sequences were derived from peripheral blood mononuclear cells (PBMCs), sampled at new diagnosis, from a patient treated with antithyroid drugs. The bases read TGTGCCAGCAGTGACCGTTGGGCCCAAGAGACCCAGTACTTC. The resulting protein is CASSDRWAQETQYF.